Following are 12 T cell receptor beta chains from one sample sequenced in a study of regulatory T cells in long-lasting Graves disease. Researchers made TCR beta libraries by using iRepertoire HTBI primers and running Arm-PCR on CDR3 regions. TCRdb ran MiXCR on the multiplex PCR reads and lists one entry per CDR3 protein. The sample carries about 470,000 distinct CDR3 sequences, more than 20% recorded once. Time point denoted: persistent/refractory GD, antithyroid drugs over 5 years with positive TRAb. Extracted PBMC RNA gave rise to the TCR library. The material sequenced was peripheral blood mononuclear cells (PBMCs), taken when the disease was refractory, from a patient treated with antithyroid drugs. These receptors were obtained from a female donor with Graves disease.

This clonotype appeared a few times. This chain uses TRBV7-9 with TRBJ2-7; TRBD2 matches at 7 bases. CDR1 is SEHNR, CDR2 FQNEAQ, per germline (reference sequence). Unmatched junction bases numbered 13, after V lost 5 bases and J lost 6 bases. The CDR3 loop spans 15 amino acids. The CDR3 protein is CASSPLSGRGAEQYF. As DNA, the CDR3 is TGTGCCAGCAGCCCCCTGTCGGGGAGGGGTGCCGAGCAGTACTTC.

This clonotype was seen many times. This chain joins TRBV6-1 and TRBJ1-5; TRBD1 might be the D (6 bases). V lost 6 bases and J lost 7, with 22 bases in between. Germline V gene lookup returns CDR1 MNHNS and CDR2 SASEGT. This CDR3 contains 16 residues. The CDR3 loop reads CASRPGGRGTRQPQHF. As DNA, the CDR3 is TGTGCCAGCAGACCCGGGGGGCGCGGGACGAGGCAGCCCCAGCATTTT.

The genes are TRBV9 and TRBJ1-2; D is ambiguous. CDR1 and CDR2 (germline): SGDLS, YYNGEE. V lost 0 bases to trimming and J lost 0 bases, with 9 bases between them. The CDR3 loop spans 15 amino acids. CDR3 amino acids: CASSVGGVTNYGYTF. CDR3 nucleotide sequence: TGTGCCAGCAGCGTAGGCGGGGTGACTAACTATGGCTACACCTTC.

This clonotype appeared many times. The chain has TRBV7-9 and TRBJ2-7, with TRBD2 identical over 9 bases. V shed 6 bases and J 2 bases; nucleotides not matched to a gene: 2. The V gene's germline CDR1 is SEHNR and CDR2 FQNEAQ (reference sequence). CDR3 length equals 13 residues. CDR3 protein: CASRREGPYEQYF. In DNA form, the CDR3 reads TGTGCCAGCAGGCGGGAGGGCCCCTACGAGCAGTACTTC.

This chain joins TRBV7-9 and TRBJ2-7, with unresolved D. The CDR3 sequence is 12 residues long. V was cut by 5 bases and J by 6 bases, with 11 bases left in between. The germline CDR1 and CDR2 sequences are SEHNR and FQNEAQ (reference sequence). CDR3 DNA sequence: TGTGCCAGCAGCCCAGGCGGTAGCGAGCAGTACTTC. Protein: CASSPGGSEQYF. Complete variable domain (other parts from reference TRBV7-9 and TRBJ2-7): DTGVSQNPRHKITKRGQNVTFRCDPISEHNRLYWYRQTLGQGPEFLTYFQNEAQLEKSRLLSDRFSAERPKGSFSTLEIQRTEQGDSAMYLCASSPGGSEQYFGPGTRLTVT.

This clonotype showed up many times. The V and J genes are TRBV11-2 and TRBJ2-1; 8 nucleotides agree with TRBD1. The CDR3 runs 11 residues. The germline CDR1 and CDR2 sequences are SGHAT and FQNNGV. Germline trimming cut 3 bases from V and 12 bases from J; bases unmatched to any gene: 1. CDR3 DNA: TGTGCCAGCAGCTTTGGGACAGGGCAGTTCTTC. As protein: CASSFGTGQFF.

V is TRBV18 and J is TRBJ2-3, with D uncertain. V was pared by 1 base and J by 6 bases, with 5 bases between. The CDR3 is 12 amino acids. Germline V gene sequence: CDR1 KGHSH, CDR2 LQKENI. CDR3 sequence reads: CASSPLGDTQYF. The CDR3 DNA reads TGTGCCAGCTCACCACTTGGGGATACGCAGTATTTT.

In this sample, this clonotype turned up many times. The chain has TRBV28 and TRBJ2-7, with D uncertain. The CDR3 spans 13 residues. In germline, CDR1 is MDHEN, CDR2 SYDVKM. Trimming removed 6 bases at V and 6 bases at J, with 15 bases between. The CDR3, as DNA: TGTGCCAGCAGCCCTACACGCGGATCCGAGCAGTACTTC. It translates to CASSPTRGSEQYF. The full variable domain, its missing parts supplied by reference TRBV28 and TRBJ2-7, is DVKVTQSSRYLVKRTGEKVFLECVQDMDHENMFWYRQDPGLGLRLIYFSYDVKMKEKGDIPEGYSVSREKKERFSLILESASTNQTSMYLCASSPTRGSEQYFGPGTRLTVT.

This chain links TRBV7-9 with TRBJ1-2; TRBD1 is a possible D gene (6 bases). Deletions cut 4 bases from V and 8 bases from J, with 17 bases between. From germline, CDR1 is SEHNR and CDR2 FQNEAQ (reference sequence). The CDR3 extends over 14 amino acids. CDR3 nucleotides: TGTGCCAGCAGCTCAACAGGGTTGGTTCTCGGCTACACCTTC. Translated, it gives CASSSTGLVLGYTF.

The chain is built from TRBV29-1 and TRBJ2-7; 7 bases line up with TRBD1. In germline, CDR1 is SQVTM, CDR2 ANQGSEA. The junction had 9 bases not matched to a gene; V was cut back by 5 bases and J by 2 bases. The CDR3 has 14 residues. This chain's CDR3 is CSVIDRVFTYEQYF. The CDR3 DNA reads TGCAGCGTTATAGACAGGGTCTTTACCTACGAGCAGTACTTC.

The V gene is TRBV5-1, the J gene TRBJ2-1, with D possibly matching TRBD2 (6 bases). The CDR3 runs 13 residues. Germline V gives CDR1 SGHRS, CDR2 YFSETQ. Trimming left V 0 bases short and J 11 bases short, with 12 bases between. CDR3 in DNA: TGCGCCAGCAGCTTGGATCCTAGCGAGAAGCAGTTCTTC. It codes for CASSLDPSEKQFF.

This clonotype was counted many times. The CDR3 DNA reads TGTGCCAGCAGCCCTGGGGCAGGGTACTCCTACGAGCAGTACTTC. Amino acid sequence: CASSPGAGYSYEQYF. This rearrangement joins TRBV27 to TRBJ2-7; perhaps TRBD1 as D (5 bases). CDR3 length equals 15 residues. Germline V gene lookup returns CDR1 MNHEY and CDR2 SMNVEV (reference sequence). V was pared by 6 bases and J by 0 bases, with 15 bases between.